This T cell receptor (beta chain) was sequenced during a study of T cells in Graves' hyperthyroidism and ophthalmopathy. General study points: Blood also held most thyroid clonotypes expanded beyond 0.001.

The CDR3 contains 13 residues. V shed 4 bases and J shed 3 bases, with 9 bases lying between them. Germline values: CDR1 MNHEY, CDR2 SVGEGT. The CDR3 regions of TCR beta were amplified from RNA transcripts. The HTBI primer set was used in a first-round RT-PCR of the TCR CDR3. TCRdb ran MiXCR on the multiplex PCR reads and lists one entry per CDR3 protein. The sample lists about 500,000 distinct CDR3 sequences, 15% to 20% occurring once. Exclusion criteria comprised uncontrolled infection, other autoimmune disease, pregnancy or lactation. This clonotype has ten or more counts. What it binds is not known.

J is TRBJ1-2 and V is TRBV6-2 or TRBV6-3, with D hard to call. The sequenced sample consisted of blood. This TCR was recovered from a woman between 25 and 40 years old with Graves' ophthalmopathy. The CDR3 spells CASSFEDYYGYTF. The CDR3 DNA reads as TGTGCCAGCAGTTTCGAGGATTACTATGGCTACACCTTC.